The source of this T cell receptor beta chain is a study of breast tumors, draining lymph nodes, adjacent tissues. This clonotype was seen many times. Germline CDR1 is LGHNA and CDR2 is YSLEER. Trimming took off 3 bases at V and 1 base at J, with 18 bases between the two ends. CDR3 length equals 17 residues. Each CDR3 protein is one row after TCRdb ran MiXCR on the multiplex PCR reads. The table shows tens of thousands of distinct CDR3 sequences, with approximately 30% occurring only once. Breast cancer patients provided tissue from their axillary draining lymph nodes. This chain links TRBV4-3 with TRBJ2-5; either TRBD1 or TRBD2 may fit D (5 bases each). Sequenced: axillary lymph node tissue. The receptor was derived from a female donor with breast cancer. Some clones in this sample may be carry-over from other donors' samples. The CDR3 region has the DNA TGCGCCAGCAGCCAGGCCTTTCTCCCCGGGACCCAAGAGACCCAGTACTTC. It is translated as CASSQAFLPGTQETQYF.